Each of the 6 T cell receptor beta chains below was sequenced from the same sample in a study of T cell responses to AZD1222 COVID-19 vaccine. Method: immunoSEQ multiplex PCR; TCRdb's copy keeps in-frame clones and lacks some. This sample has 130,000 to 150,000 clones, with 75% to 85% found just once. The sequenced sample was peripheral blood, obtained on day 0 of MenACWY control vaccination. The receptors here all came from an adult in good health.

The CDR3 region has the DNA TGTGCCAGCACTCAGGGGGCTGGAAACACCATATATTTT. Translated: CASTQGAGNTIYF. The chain combines TRBV6-5 with TRBJ1-3, with 7 bases that match TRBD1. The V gene end was trimmed by 7 bases and the J gene end by 2 bases; junction bases not matched to a gene: 2. CDR1 MNHEY and CDR2 SVGAGI come from the germline V gene. CDR3 length equals 13 residues.

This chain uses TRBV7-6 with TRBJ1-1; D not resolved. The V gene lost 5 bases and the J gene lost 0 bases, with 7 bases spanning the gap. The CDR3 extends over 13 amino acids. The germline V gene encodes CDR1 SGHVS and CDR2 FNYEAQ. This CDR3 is CASSVDLNTEAFF. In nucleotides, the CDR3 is TGTGCCAGCAGCGTCGACCTGAACACTGAAGCTTTCTTT.

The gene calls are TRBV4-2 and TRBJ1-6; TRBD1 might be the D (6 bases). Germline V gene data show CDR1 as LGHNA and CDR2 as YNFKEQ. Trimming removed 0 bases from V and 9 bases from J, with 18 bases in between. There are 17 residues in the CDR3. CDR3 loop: CASSQDVPGAIGSPLHF. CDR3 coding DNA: TGTGCCAGCAGCCAAGATGTGCCGGGGGCGATTGGTTCACCCCTCCACTTT.

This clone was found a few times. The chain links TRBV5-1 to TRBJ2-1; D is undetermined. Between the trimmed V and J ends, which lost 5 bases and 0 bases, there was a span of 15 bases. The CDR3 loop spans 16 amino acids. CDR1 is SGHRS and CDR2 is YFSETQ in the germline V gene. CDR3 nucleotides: TGCGCCAGCAGTGAGCTGGGGATGAGCTCCTACAATGAGCAGTTCTTC. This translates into CASSELGMSSYNEQFF. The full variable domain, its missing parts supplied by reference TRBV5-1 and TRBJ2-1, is KAGVTQTPRYLIKTRGQQVTLSCSPISGHRSVSWYQQTPGQGLQFLFEYFSETQRNKGNFPGRFSGRQFSNSRSEMNVSTLELGDSALYLCASSELGMSSYNEQFFGPGTRLTVL.

CDR3 nucleotides: TGTGCCAGCAGTGGGACTAGCGACCAAGAGACCCAGTACTTC. This sequence encodes CASSGTSDQETQYF. The chain employs TRBV2 and TRBJ2-5; 9 bases line up with TRBD2. V was clipped by 4 bases and J by 0 bases; unmatched bases: 0. Looked up from germline, CDR1 is SNHLY and CDR2 is FYNNEI. This CDR3 spans 14 amino acids.

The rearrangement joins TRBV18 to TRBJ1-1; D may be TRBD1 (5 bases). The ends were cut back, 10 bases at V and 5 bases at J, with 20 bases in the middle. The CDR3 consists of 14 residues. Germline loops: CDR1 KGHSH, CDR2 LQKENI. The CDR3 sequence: CATRPTGGLTEAFF. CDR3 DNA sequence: TGTGCCACCCGTCCGACGGGGGGTCTGACTGAAGCTTTCTTT.